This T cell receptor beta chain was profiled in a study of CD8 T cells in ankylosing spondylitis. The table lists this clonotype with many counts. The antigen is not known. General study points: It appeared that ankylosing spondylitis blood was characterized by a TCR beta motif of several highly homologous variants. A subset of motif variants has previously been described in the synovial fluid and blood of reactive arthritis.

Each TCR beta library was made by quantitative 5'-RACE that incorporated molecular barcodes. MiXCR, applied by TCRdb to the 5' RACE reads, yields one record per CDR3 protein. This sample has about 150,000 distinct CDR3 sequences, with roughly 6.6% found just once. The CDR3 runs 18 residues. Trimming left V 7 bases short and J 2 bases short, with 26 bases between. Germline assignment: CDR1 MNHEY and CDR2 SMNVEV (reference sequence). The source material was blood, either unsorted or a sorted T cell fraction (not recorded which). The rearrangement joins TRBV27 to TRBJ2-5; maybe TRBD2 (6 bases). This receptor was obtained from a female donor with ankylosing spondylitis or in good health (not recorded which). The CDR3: CASTYHPPKSGLQETQYF. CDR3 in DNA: TGTGCCAGCACATATCACCCTCCCAAGAGCGGGCTTCAAGAGACCCAGTACTTC.